Given below is one T cell receptor beta chain in context. The table came from immunoSEQ multiplex PCR; TCRdb's copy has only in-frame clones and leaves some out. The sample gives approximately 300,000 clones, around 86% of which show up once; roughly 5.3% is in the top ten. This entry belongs to a study of blood T cell repertoires in COVID-19. Study summary: Samples representing acute and convalescent COVID-19 were sourced from the United States, Italy and Spain.

J gave up 3 bases and V 4 bases, and 2 bases lay outside the gene matches. The CDR3 length is 14 residues. Germline V gives CDR1 KGHSH, CDR2 LQKENI. This sequence joins TRBV18 and TRBJ1-5, with TRBD1 identical over 8 bases. Input material: PBMCs or T cells enriched from blood (not recorded which). The clonotype was recovered from a man aged 60 to 69 who had recovered from COVID-19. DNA of the CDR3: TGTGCCAGCTCACAGGGACAGGTCAATCAGCCCCAGCATTTT. This codes for CASSQGQVNQPQHF.